This T cell receptor (beta chain) appears in the sequencing data of a study of technical replicates of blood from a handful of donors. The CDR3 totals 16 residues. V gave up 3 bases and J gave up 0 bases, with 11 bases separating them. Germline CDR1 LNHDA, CDR2 SQIVND (reference sequence). The table came from immunoSEQ multiplex PCR; TCRdb's copy has only in-frame clones and leaves some out. The sample contains under 95,000 clones, 91% of which appear only once. The sample consisted of T cells isolated from PBMCs. The sequence derives from a human donor in good health. Some clones in this sample may be carry-over from other donors' samples. The rearrangement links TRBV19 to TRBJ2-2; maybe TRBD2 (6 bases). CDR3 in amino acids: CASSIKPGANTGELFF. Written as DNA, the CDR3 is TGTGCCAGTAGTATCAAACCGGGGGCGAACACCGGGGAGCTGTTTTTT.